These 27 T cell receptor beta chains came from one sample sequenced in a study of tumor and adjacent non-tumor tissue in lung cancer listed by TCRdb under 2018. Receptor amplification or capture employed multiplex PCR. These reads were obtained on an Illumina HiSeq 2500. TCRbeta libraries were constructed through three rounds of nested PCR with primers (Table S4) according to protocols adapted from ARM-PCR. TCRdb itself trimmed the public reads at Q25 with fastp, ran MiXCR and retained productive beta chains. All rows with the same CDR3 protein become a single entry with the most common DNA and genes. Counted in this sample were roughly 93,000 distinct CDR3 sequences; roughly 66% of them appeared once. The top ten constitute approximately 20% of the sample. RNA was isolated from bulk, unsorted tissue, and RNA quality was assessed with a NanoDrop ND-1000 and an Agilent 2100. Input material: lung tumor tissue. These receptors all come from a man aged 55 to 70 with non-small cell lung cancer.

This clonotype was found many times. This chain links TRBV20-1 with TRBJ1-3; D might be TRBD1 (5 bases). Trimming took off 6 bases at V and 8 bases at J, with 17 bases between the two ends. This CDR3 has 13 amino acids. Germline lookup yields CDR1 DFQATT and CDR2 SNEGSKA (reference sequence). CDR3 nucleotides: TGCAGTGCGCGAGGGACGTTGGCGGACACCATATATTTT. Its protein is CSARGTLADTIYF.

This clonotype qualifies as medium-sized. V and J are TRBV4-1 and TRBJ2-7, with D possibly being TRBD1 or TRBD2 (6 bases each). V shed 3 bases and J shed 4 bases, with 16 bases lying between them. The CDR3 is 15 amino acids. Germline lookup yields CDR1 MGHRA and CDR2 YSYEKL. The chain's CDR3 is CASSHPGALWYEQYF. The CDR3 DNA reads TGCGCCAGCAGCCATCCGGGGGCCCTTTGGTACGAGCAGTACTTC.

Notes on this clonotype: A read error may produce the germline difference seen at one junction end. The CDR3 DNA is TGTGCCAGCAGTGAAGAATGGTCAGCTTCTTATGGCTACACTTTC. Translation: CASSEEWSASYGYTF. The chain has TRBV6-1 and TRBJ1-2, with D unresolved. The CDR3 loop spans 15 amino acids. The germline CDR1 and CDR2 sequences are MNHNS and SASEGT.

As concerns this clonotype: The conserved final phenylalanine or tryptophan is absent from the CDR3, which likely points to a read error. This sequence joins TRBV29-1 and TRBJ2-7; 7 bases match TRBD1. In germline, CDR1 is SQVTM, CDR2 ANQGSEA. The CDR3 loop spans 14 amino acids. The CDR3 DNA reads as TGCAGTGTTGAAGCGCCTTACAGGGGCGACGAGCAGTACATC. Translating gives CSVEAPYRGDEQYI.

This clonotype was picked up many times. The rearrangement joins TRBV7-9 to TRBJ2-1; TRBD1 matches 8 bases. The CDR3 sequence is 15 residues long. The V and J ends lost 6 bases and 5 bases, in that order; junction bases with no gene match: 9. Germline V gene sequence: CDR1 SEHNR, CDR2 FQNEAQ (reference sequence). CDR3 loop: CASRRQGNLNNEQFF. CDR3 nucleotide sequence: TGTGCCAGCAGACGACAGGGGAATCTAAACAATGAGCAGTTCTTC.

CDR3 loop: CASSSIDGSTGELFF. The CDR3 coding sequence is TGTGCCAGCAGTTCCATCGATGGCAGCACCGGGGAGCTGTTTTTT. The chain recombines TRBV11-2 with TRBJ2-2; D call uncertain. Germline CDR1 SGHAT, CDR2 FQNNGV. This CDR3 spans 15 amino acids. V gave up 6 bases and J gave up 4 bases, with 15 bases separating them.

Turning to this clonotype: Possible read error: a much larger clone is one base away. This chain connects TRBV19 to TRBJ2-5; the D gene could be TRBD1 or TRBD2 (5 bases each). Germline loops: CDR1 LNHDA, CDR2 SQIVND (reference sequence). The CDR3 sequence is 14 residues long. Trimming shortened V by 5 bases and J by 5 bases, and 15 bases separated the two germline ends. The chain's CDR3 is CASSQKWDAETQYF. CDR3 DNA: TGTGCCAGTAGTCAAAAATGGGACGCGGAGACCCAGTACTTC.

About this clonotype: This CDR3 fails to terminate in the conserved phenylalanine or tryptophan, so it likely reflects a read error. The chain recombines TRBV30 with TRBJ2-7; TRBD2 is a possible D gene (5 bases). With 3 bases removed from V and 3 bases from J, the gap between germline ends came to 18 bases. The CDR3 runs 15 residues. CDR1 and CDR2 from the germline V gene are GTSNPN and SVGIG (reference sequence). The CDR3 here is CAWSEGPAVNYEQYL. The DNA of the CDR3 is TGTGCCTGGAGCGAAGGACCAGCGGTAAACTACGAGCAGTACCTC.

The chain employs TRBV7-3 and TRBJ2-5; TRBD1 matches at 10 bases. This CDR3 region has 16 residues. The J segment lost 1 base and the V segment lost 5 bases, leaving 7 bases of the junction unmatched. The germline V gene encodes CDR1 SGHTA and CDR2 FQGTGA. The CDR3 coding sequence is TGTGCCAGCAGCGAAAGGACAGGGGGTGGCCAAGAGACCCAGTACTTC. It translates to CASSERTGGGQETQYF.

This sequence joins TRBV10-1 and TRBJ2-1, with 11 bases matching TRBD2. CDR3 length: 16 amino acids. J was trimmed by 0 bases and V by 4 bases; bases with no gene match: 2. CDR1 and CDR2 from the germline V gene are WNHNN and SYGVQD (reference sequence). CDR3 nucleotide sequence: TGCGCCAGCAGTGCTAGCGGGGGGCGCTCCTACAATGAGCAGTTCTTC. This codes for CASSASGGRSYNEQFF.

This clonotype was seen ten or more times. The CDR3 DNA follows: TGTGCCAGCAGTTTACCCCCTCGGGTTGGCGAGCAGTACTTC. Protein sequence: CASSLPPRVGEQYF. V usage is TRBV12-3 or TRBV12-4 and J usage is TRBJ2-7; no firm D call. The CDR3 has 14 amino acids. V was cut by 2 bases and J by 6 bases, with 14 bases left in between.

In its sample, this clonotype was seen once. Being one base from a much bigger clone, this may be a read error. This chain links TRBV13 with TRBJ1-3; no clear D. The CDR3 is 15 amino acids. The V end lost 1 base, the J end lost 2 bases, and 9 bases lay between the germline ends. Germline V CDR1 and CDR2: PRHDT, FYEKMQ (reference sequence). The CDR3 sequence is CASSLVCLTGNTIYF. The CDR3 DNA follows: TGTGCCAGCAGCTTAGTGTGTCTTACTGGAAACACCATATATTTT.

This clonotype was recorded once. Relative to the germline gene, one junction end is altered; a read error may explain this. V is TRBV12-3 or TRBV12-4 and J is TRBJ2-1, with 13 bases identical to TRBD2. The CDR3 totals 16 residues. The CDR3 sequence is CASGLAGERRYNEQFF. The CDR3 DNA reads TGTGCCAGCGGACTAGCGGGGGAGCGGAGATACAACGAGCAGTTCTTC.

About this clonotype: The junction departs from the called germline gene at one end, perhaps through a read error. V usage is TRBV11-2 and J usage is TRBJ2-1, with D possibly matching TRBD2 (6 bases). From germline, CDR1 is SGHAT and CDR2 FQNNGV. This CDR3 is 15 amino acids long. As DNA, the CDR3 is TGTGCCAGCAGTCCGTACCGGGGGATGAGGGATGAGCATTTCTTC. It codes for CASSPYRGMRDEHFF.

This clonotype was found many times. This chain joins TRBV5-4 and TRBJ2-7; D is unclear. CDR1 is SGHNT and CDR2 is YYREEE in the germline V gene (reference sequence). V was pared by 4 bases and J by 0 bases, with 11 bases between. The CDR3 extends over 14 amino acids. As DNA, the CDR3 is TGTGCCAGCAGCAATCTTCTAAGCTCCTACGAGCAGTACTTC. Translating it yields CASSNLLSSYEQYF.

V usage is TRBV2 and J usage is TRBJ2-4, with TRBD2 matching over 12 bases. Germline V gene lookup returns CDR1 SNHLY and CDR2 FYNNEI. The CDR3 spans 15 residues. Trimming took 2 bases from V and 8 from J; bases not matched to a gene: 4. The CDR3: CASSERTSGIHIQYF. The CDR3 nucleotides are TGTGCCAGCAGTGAACGGACTAGCGGGATTCACATTCAGTACTTC.

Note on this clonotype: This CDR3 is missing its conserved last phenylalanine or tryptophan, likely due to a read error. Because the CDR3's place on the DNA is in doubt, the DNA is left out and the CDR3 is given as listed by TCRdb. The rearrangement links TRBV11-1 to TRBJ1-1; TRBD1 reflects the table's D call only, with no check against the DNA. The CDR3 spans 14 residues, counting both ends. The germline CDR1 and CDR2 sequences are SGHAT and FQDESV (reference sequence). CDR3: CASSLSAGETVTFL.

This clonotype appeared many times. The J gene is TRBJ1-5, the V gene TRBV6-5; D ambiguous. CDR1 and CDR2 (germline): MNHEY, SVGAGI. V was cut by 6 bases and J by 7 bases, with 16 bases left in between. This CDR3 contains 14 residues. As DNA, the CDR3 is TGTGCCAGCAGCCGAGTCGGGAAACGACAGCCCCAGCATTTT. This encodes CASSRVGKRQPQHF.

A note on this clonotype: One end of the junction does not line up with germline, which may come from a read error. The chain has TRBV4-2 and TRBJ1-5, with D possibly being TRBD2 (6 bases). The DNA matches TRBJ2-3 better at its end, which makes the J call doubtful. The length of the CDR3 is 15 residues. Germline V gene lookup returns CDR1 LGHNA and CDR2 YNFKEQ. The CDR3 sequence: CANSRGSLGNQPQYF. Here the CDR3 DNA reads TGTGCCAACAGCCGGGGGAGTTTGGGCAACCAGCCCCAGTATTTT.

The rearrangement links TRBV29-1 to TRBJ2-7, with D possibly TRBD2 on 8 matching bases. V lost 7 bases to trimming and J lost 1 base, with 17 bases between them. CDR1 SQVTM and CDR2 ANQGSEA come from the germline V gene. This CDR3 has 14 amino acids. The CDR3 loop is CSALGGGGSYEQYF. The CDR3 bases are TGCAGCGCTCTAGGGGGCGGGGGGTCCTACGAGCAGTACTTC.

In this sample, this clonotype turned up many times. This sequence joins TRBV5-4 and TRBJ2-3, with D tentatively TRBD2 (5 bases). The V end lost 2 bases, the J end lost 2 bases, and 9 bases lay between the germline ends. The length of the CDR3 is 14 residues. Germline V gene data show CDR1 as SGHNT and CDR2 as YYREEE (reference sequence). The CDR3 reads CASSLPGSTDTQYF. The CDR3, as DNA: TGTGCCAGCAGCTTACCGGGGTCCACAGATACGCAGTATTTT. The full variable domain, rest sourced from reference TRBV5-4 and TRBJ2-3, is ETGVTQSPTHLIKTRGQQVTLRCSSQSGHNTVSWYQQALGQGPQFIFQYYREEENGRGNFPPRFSGLQFPNYSSELNVNALELDDSALYLCASSLPGSTDTQYFGPGTRLTVL.

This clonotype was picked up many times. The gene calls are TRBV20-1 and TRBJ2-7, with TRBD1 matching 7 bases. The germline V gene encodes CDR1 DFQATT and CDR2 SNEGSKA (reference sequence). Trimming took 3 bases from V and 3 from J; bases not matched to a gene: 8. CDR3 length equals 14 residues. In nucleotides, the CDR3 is TGCAGTGCTAGCACGGGACAGACCCACTACGAGCAGTACTTC. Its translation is CSASTGQTHYEQYF.

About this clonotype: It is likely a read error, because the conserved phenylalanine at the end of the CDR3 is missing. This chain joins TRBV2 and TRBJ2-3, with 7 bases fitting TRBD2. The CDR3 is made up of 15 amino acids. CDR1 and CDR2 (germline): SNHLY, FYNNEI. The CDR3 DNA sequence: TGTGCCAGTAGTGAACTAGCGTTAGGGACAGATACGCAGTATTCT. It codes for CASSELALGTDTQYS.

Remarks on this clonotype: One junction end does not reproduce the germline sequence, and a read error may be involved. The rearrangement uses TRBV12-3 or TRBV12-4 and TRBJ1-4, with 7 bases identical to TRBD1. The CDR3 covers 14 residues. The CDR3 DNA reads TGTGCCAGCAGCCCCCCGACAGGGAGCGAAAAGCTGCTTTTT. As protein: CASSPPTGSEKLLF.

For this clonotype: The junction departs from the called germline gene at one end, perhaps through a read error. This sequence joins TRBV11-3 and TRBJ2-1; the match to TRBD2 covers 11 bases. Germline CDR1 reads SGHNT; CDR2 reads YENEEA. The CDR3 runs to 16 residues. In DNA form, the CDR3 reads TGTTCCAGGAGCTTATACGGAACTAGCGGGGGCCAGGAGCAGTTCTTC. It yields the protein CSRSLYGTSGGQEQFF.

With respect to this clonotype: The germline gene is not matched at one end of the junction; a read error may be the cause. The CDR3 loop is CASTQAAGSSEQF. The CDR3 DNA sequence: TGTGCCAGCACCCAAGCGGCGGGCTCGAGCGAGCAGTTC. The V call is TRBV6-5, the J call TRBJ2-7, with D tentatively TRBD2 (5 bases). The CDR3 length is 13 residues. CDR1 and CDR2 (germline): MNHEY, SVGAGI.

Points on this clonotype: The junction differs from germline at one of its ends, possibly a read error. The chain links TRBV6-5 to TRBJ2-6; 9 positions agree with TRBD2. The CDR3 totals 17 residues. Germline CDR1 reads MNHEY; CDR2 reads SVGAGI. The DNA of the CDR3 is TGTGCCAGCAGTGTAGCGGGAGTATTCTCTGGAGCCAACATCCTGACTTTC. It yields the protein CASSVAGVFSGANILTF.